This TCR beta chain was sequenced for a study of early T cells in non-severe SARS-CoV-2 infection. Each CDR3 protein gets one entry after TCRdb re-called the 5' RACE reads with MiXCR. The sample holds more than 65,000 distinct CDR3 sequences; approximately 12% are singletons and the top ten take around 1.3%. This clonotype was detected ten times or more. This CDR3 has 15 amino acids. V was trimmed by 5 bases and J by 2 bases, leaving 16 bases between them. CDR1 is MNHNY and CDR2 is SVGAGI in the germline V gene (reference sequence). The clonotype comes from an adult who was a healthcare worker with PCR-confirmed SARS-CoV-2 infection or an uninfected control (not recorded which). What was sequenced was whole blood. The V call is TRBV6-6, the J call TRBJ2-7, with D hard to call. As DNA, the CDR3 is TGTGCCAGCAGTGAAAGGACCTTGAATACCTACGAGCAGTACTTC. Its protein is CASSERTLNTYEQYF.